The 2 T cell receptor beta chains presented below share a single source sample, sequenced in a study of PD-L1 blockade in urothelial cancer. Time point meaning: pretreatment peripheral blood. Measured with immunoSEQ multiplex PCR; TCRdb has only the in-frame clones, and not every one. The sample holds tens of thousands of clones, around 75% seen once. Sequences were derived from PBMCs, sampled around atezolizumab (anti-PD-L1) treatment. The receptor set was obtained from a man in his 70s with urothelial cancer.

The chain couples TRBV7-2 to TRBJ1-2; D might be TRBD1 (5 bases). The V and J ends lost 5 bases and 1 base respectively, with 20 bases between them. Germline V gene data show CDR1 as SGHTA and CDR2 as FQGNSA. This CDR3 region has 17 residues. The CDR3 DNA reads TGTGCCAGCAGCACACATCCCACATGGGGCCTTAACTATGGCTACACCTTC. It is translated as CASSTHPTWGLNYGYTF.

This clone was observed a few times. The chain joins TRBV19 to TRBJ1-1; D is unclear. CDR1 LNHDA and CDR2 SQIVND come from the germline V gene (reference sequence). V was cut by 4 bases and J by 3 bases, with 9 bases left in between. There are 13 residues in the CDR3. CDR3 DNA: TGTGCCAGTAGTACCTACAGAGACACTGAAGCTTTCTTT. Translation gives CASSTYRDTEAFF.